The next 14 T cell receptor beta chains were all read from a single sample in a study of cytomegalovirus exposure and HLA in healthy donors. Use of 60 Vbeta and 13 Jbeta primers characterized the PCR. Only in-frame clones appear in the TCRdb table, and some are missing; sequencing was by immunoSEQ multiplex PCR. The sample lists some 150,000 clones, more than 60% occurring once. The sequenced sample was PBMCs. The receptors here all came from a human donor in good health.

This chain links TRBV6-5 with TRBJ2-7; 9 bases map to TRBD1. J gave up 6 bases and V 4 bases, and 7 bases lay outside the gene matches. CDR1 is MNHEY, CDR2 SVGAGI, per germline. The CDR3 loop spans 14 amino acids. CDR3: CASSSDRGLGEQYF. The CDR3 nucleotides are TGTGCCAGCAGTTCGGACAGGGGTCTAGGCGAGCAGTACTTC.

The rearrangement joins TRBV7-8 to TRBJ2-1; TRBD1 aligns across 7 bases. The V gene end was trimmed by 6 bases and the J gene end by 1 base; junction bases not matched to a gene: 9. Germline CDR1 SGHVS, CDR2 FQNEAQ. This CDR3 is built from 16 residues. The CDR3, as DNA: TGTGCCAGCAGACAGACAGGGTCCAGGTCCTACAATGAGCAGTTCTTC. Translating gives CASRQTGSRSYNEQFF.

In this sample, this clone turned up a few times. The J gene is TRBJ2-7, the V gene TRBV7-2; D uncertain. The CDR3 is 15 residues long. V lost 0 bases, J lost 2 bases, and 11 bases lay in between. Looked up from germline, CDR1 is SGHTA and CDR2 is FQGNSA. CDR3 sequence (DNA): TGTGCCAGCAGCTTAGCAGAGACAAGTACCTACGAGCAGTACTTC. This translates into CASSLAETSTYEQYF. The full variable domain, its missing parts supplied by reference TRBV7-2 and TRBJ2-7, is GAGVSQSPSNKVTEKGKDVELRCDPISGHTALYWYRQSLGQGLEFLIYFQGNSAPDKSGLPSDRFSAERTGGSVSTLTIQRTQQEDSAVYLCASSLAETSTYEQYFGPGTRLTVT.

The rearrangement joins TRBV5-4 to TRBJ2-5, with D unresolved. Per the germline V gene, CDR1 is SGHNT and CDR2 is YYREEE (reference sequence). This CDR3 is 13 amino acids long. V was cut by 2 bases and J by 2 bases, with 7 bases left in between. The CDR3 bases are TGTGCCAGCAGCTTCCAGGTACAAGAGACCCAGTACTTC. It translates to CASSFQVQETQYF.

This clone appeared a few times. The chain joins TRBV5-6 to TRBJ2-5; 8 positions match TRBD1. The J call may be faulty, since TRBJ2-7 better matches the DNA end. Germline CDR1 is SGHDT and CDR2 is YYEEEE. This CDR3 spans 16 amino acids. The CDR3 sequence is CASMSTSGTGEYEQYF. The CDR3 coding sequence is TGTGCCAGCATGTCCACCTCCGGGACAGGCGAATACGAGCAGTACTTC.

The chain recombines TRBV5-1 with TRBJ1-1, with D perhaps TRBD1 (5 bases). This CDR3 contains 15 residues. The V end was cut by 0 bases, the J end by 6 bases, with 15 bases between. Germline V gene sequence: CDR1 SGHRS, CDR2 YFSETQ. This chain's CDR3 is CASSLGLWGVSEAFF. CDR3 DNA: TGCGCCAGCAGCTTGGGCCTCTGGGGGGTTTCTGAAGCTTTCTTT.

V and J are TRBV27 and TRBJ2-7, with 8 nucleotides matching TRBD1. V gave up 1 base and J gave up 7 bases; unmatched junction bases: 9. CDR3 size: 15 residues. The germline CDR1 and CDR2 sequences are MNHEY and SMNVEV (reference sequence). This CDR3 reads CASSLYGRGQGEQYF. In nucleotides, the CDR3 is TGTGCCAGCAGTTTATACGGCAGGGGGCAAGGGGAGCAGTACTTC.

This clone was seen a few times. CDR3 DNA: TGTGCCAGCAGCCCCGGCCCAACAGGGAACACTGAAGCTTTCTTT. Translated: CASSPGPTGNTEAFF. V usage is TRBV5-4 and J usage is TRBJ1-1; D may be TRBD1 (5 bases). With 4 bases removed from V and 1 base from J, the gap between germline ends came to 14 bases. Germline V gene lookup returns CDR1 SGHNT and CDR2 YYREEE (reference sequence). The CDR3 is made up of 15 amino acids.

This clone appeared a few times. The rearrangement joins TRBV18 to TRBJ1-1, with D perhaps TRBD1 (6 bases). V was trimmed by 0 bases and J by 3 bases, leaving 14 bases between them. CDR3 size: 16 residues. Per germline, CDR1 KGHSH and CDR2 LQKENI. Written as DNA, the CDR3 is TGTGCCAGCTCACCACCTATTGGACAGAGGGACACTGAAGCTTTCTTT. Its protein product is CASSPPIGQRDTEAFF.

The chain uses TRBV5-1 and TRBJ2-7, with D uncertain. Germline CDR1 SGHRS, CDR2 YFSETQ. V dropped 0 bases and J dropped 0 bases, with 19 bases sitting between them. There are 18 residues in the CDR3. CDR3 sequence: CASSLGPPSAESSYEQYF. CDR3 coding DNA: TGCGCCAGCAGCTTGGGGCCCCCCTCTGCGGAGAGCTCCTACGAGCAGTACTTC.

This clone has only one observation. This chain uses TRBV2 with TRBJ2-2; D call uncertain. Trimming pared 6 bases from V and 2 bases from J, leaving 13 bases between. CDR1 is SNHLY, CDR2 FYNNEI, per germline. The CDR3 has 15 amino acids. The CDR3 here is CASRLSAVNTGELFF. In DNA form, the CDR3 reads TGTGCCAGCAGACTGTCGGCGGTAAACACCGGGGAGCTGTTTTTT.

The V gene is TRBV19, the J gene TRBJ2-3, with TRBD1 identical over 12 bases. Germline CDR1 LNHDA, CDR2 SQIVND (reference sequence). The J segment lost 4 bases and the V segment lost 4 bases, leaving 3 bases of the junction unmatched. The CDR3 has 15 residues. Here the CDR3 reads CASSRGQGAADTQYF. CDR3 sequence (DNA): TGTGCCAGTAGTAGGGGACAGGGGGCGGCAGATACGCAGTATTTT.

CDR3 sequence: CASSSGTGYDGYTF. As DNA, the CDR3 is TGTGCCAGCAGTTCCGGGACAGGGTATGATGGCTACACCTTC. The chain employs TRBV28 and TRBJ1-2; 9 positions match TRBD1. This CDR3 spans 14 amino acids. The germline V gene encodes CDR1 MDHEN and CDR2 SYDVKM. V dropped 4 bases and J dropped 6; count of bases not matched to a gene: 6.

The gene calls are TRBV2 and TRBJ1-4, with 7 bases that match TRBD1. Losses at the gene ends were 4 bases for V and 10 bases for J; bases not matched to a gene: 9. CDR3 length: 14 residues. Per the germline V gene, CDR1 is SNHLY and CDR2 is FYNNEI. CDR3 region: CASSGETGQGKLFF. For the CDR3, the DNA is TGTGCCAGCAGTGGGGAGACAGGGCAGGGAAAACTGTTTTTT.